This entry lists 17 T cell receptor beta chains sequenced from one sample in a study of graft-versus-host responses after intestinal transplantation. Clones were read by immunoSEQ multiplex PCR, and TCRdb kept only the in-frame ones, dropping some. Of several thousand clones listed, about four fifths are singletons. Tissue from the graft was processed to free its intraepithelial and lamina propria lymphocytes. The specimen comprised ileum tissue, sampled 120 to 130 days after intestinal transplantation. These receptors were obtained from a human patient who received an intestinal transplant, so some T cells may come from the graft donor.

Worth noting for this clone: The same CDR3 can be traced to other DNA sequences in this sample. V gene TRBV28 combines with J gene TRBJ2-5, with D possibly matching TRBD2 (5 bases). The CDR3 covers 13 residues. Germline V gene sequence: CDR1 MDHEN, CDR2 SYDVKM. Trimming pared 6 bases from V and 2 bases from J, leaving 10 bases between. The CDR3 bases are TGTGCCAGCAGCTTGAGCGGACAAGAGACCCAGTACTTC. Translating gives CASSLSGQETQYF. The full variable domain, with the rest looked up from reference TRBV28 and TRBJ2-5, is DVKVTQSSRYLVKRTGEKVFLECVQDMDHENMFWYRQDPGLGLRLIYFSYDVKMKEKGDIPEGYSVSREKKERFSLILESASTNQTSMYLCASSLSGQETQYFGPGTRLLVL.

This clone appeared a single time. The chain uses TRBV25-1 and TRBJ2-5; 8 bases match TRBD1. Per the germline V gene, CDR1 is MGHDK and CDR2 is SYGVNS. After removal of 3 bases from V and 0 bases from J, the junction contained 9 bases not matched to a gene. There are 17 residues in the CDR3. The DNA for the CDR3 is TGTGCCAGCAGTGACCGGGACAGGTACCCCGACCAAGAGACCCAGTACTTC. This sequence encodes CASSDRDRYPDQETQYF. The complete variable domain, with remaining parts taken from reference TRBV25-1 and TRBJ2-5, reads EADIYQTPRYLVIGTGKKITLECSQTMGHDKMYWYQQDPGMELHLIHYSYGVNSTEKGDLSSESTVSRIRTEHFPLTLESARPSHTSQYLCASSDRDRYPDQETQYFGPGTRLLVL.

The rearrangement uses TRBV4-3 and TRBJ2-2; D perhaps matches TRBD1 (5 bases). In germline, CDR1 is LGHNA, CDR2 YSLEER. V lost 0 bases and J lost 8, with 13 bases in between. The CDR3 covers 15 residues. The CDR3 region has the DNA TGCGCCAGCAGCCAAGATCAGGGTTTGGGGGGGGAGCTGTTTTTT. Its protein is CASSQDQGLGGELFF.

The chain has TRBV28 and TRBJ1-1; D is uncertain. Germline values: CDR1 MDHEN, CDR2 SYDVKM. The length of the CDR3 is 14 residues. The germline V and J ends were trimmed by 7 bases and 1 base, with 13 bases remaining between them. CDR3 coding DNA: TGTGCCAGCAAGATATTACAGACGAACACTGAAGCTTTCTTT. Amino acid sequence: CASKILQTNTEAFF.

V gene TRBV25-1 combines with J gene TRBJ2-4, with 9 nucleotides matching TRBD2. Losses at the gene ends were 2 bases for V and 5 bases for J; bases not matched to a gene: 10. The length of the CDR3 is 17 residues. Germline V lookup: CDR1 MGHDK, CDR2 SYGVNS. CDR3 protein: CASSERWVAGDENIQYF. CDR3 DNA sequence: TGTGCCAGCAGTGAACGTTGGGTAGCGGGAGATGAAAACATTCAGTACTTC.

The chain joins TRBV12-5 to TRBJ2-7; 11 bases agree with TRBD2. CDR3 length equals 18 residues. V shed 0 bases, J shed 4 bases, and the junction held 11 bases outside the gene matches. The germline V gene has CDR1 LGHNT and CDR2 FRNRAP. Here the CDR3 reads CASGLVPDWTSGLYEQYF. The CDR3 region has the DNA TGTGCTAGTGGTTTGGTACCGGACTGGACTAGCGGGCTGTACGAGCAGTACTTC.

V usage is TRBV7-9 and J usage is TRBJ1-5, with D unresolved. Trimming left V 0 bases short and J 5 bases short, with 11 bases between. The germline V gene has CDR1 SEHNR and CDR2 FQNEAQ (reference sequence). The CDR3 sequence is 15 residues long. For the CDR3, the DNA is TGTGCCAGCAGCTTAGCGAAGGCGGCGTATCAGCCCCAGCATTTT. Amino acids: CASSLAKAAYQPQHF. Together with reference TRBV7-9 and TRBJ1-5, the CDR3 gives the full variable domain: DTGVSQNPRHKITKRGQNVTFRCDPISEHNRLYWYRQTLGQGPEFLTYFQNEAQLEKSRLLSDRFSAERPKGSFSTLEIQRTEQGDSAMYLCASSLAKAAYQPQHFGDGTRLSIL.

The chain has TRBV18 and TRBJ2-5; TRBD1 agrees at 9 bases. The J segment lost 6 bases and the V segment lost 4 bases, leaving 6 bases of the junction unmatched. The CDR3 sequence is 14 residues long. The germline V gene has CDR1 KGHSH and CDR2 LQKENI. The CDR3 DNA reads as TGTGCCAGCTCACGGCAACAGGGGGCAAAGACCCAGTACTTC. Encoded protein: CASSRQQGAKTQYF.

The chain links TRBV27 to TRBJ2-5, with D possibly matching TRBD1 (6 bases). Per germline, CDR1 MNHEY and CDR2 SMNVEV (reference sequence). The CDR3 is 14 residues long. V lost 2 bases and J 5 bases, leaving 12 bases between the germline ends. The CDR3 DNA sequence: TGTGCCAGCAGTTTAACAGGGATGCAGGAGACCCAGTACTTC. Its translation is CASSLTGMQETQYF.

The V call is TRBV10-1, the J call TRBJ2-1; 11 bases are a match to TRBD2. CDR3 length: 17 amino acids. The V gene end was trimmed by 8 bases and the J gene end by 1 base; junction bases not matched to a gene: 10. CDR1 and CDR2 (germline): WNHNN, SYGVQD (reference sequence). CDR3: CASRDLLAGGSYNEQFF. Written as DNA, the CDR3 is TGCGCCAGCCGCGACCTTCTAGCGGGAGGATCCTACAATGAGCAGTTCTTC.

The chain is built from TRBV28 and TRBJ2-3; tentatively, D is TRBD1 or TRBD2 (5 bases each). Germline lookup yields CDR1 MDHEN and CDR2 SYDVKM. The CDR3 spans 16 residues. The V end lost 4 bases, the J end lost 4 bases, and 18 bases lay between the germline ends. CDR3 coding DNA: TGTGCCAGCAGTTCCACGTGGGACCTGAGGGCAGATACGCAGTATTTT. This codes for CASSSTWDLRADTQYF.

Only one count was recorded for this clone. The chain carries TRBV4-1 and TRBJ1-2; 7 positions match TRBD1. Germline loops: CDR1 MGHRA, CDR2 YSYEKL. V dropped 1 base and J dropped 4; count of bases not matched to a gene: 3. The CDR3 consists of 14 residues. The CDR3 is CASSQGQGFYGYTF. DNA of the CDR3: TGCGCCAGCAGCCAAGGACAGGGTTTCTATGGCTACACCTTC.

The chain employs TRBV9 and TRBJ1-1; no definite D call. This CDR3 contains 15 residues. The germline V gene has CDR1 SGDLS and CDR2 YYNGEE. V lost 0 bases and J lost 3, with 12 bases in between. CDR3 sequence reads: CASSVGSKVDTEAFF. The DNA of the CDR3 is TGTGCCAGCAGCGTAGGATCTAAGGTGGACACTGAAGCTTTCTTT.

The chain joins TRBV14 to TRBJ2-3, with 13 bases fitting TRBD2. The germline V gene has CDR1 SGHDN and CDR2 FVKESK. V lost 1 base to trimming and J lost 2 bases; unmatched junction nucleotides: 6. The length of the CDR3 is 18 residues. The CDR3, as DNA: TGTGCCAGCAGCCAAGTCACTAGCGGGGGGGCGATCACAGATACGCAGTATTTT. Amino acid sequence: CASSQVTSGGAITDTQYF.

This chain joins TRBV6-4 and TRBJ2-2; 7 bases line up with TRBD1. Germline V gene lookup returns CDR1 MRHNA and CDR2 SNTAGT. There are 17 residues in the CDR3. After removal of 2 bases from V and 5 bases from J, the junction contained 11 bases not matched to a gene. CDR3 bases: TGTGCCAGCAGTGACCCGAGGACAGGCCCAACGACCGGGGAGCTGTTTTTT. This gives the protein CASSDPRTGPTTGELFF.

The chain links TRBV5-5 to TRBJ2-5, with 9 bases matching TRBD1. The CDR3 covers 14 residues. V shed 4 bases, J shed 5 bases, and the junction held 6 bases outside the gene matches. Germline CDR1 reads SGHKS; CDR2 reads YYEKEE (reference sequence). The CDR3 DNA reads TGTGCCAGCAGCGTGGACAGGGGTTGGGAGACCCAGTACTTC. Translated: CASSVDRGWETQYF.

The rearrangement uses TRBV7-1 and TRBJ2-2; the D is unclear. TRBV7-1 is an open reading frame, and its role is uncertain. V lost 4 bases and J lost 7, with 13 bases in between. The CDR3 extends over 14 amino acids. This chain's CDR3 is CASSLHPSGGELFF. The CDR3 bases are TGTGCCAGCAGCTTACACCCGTCGGGCGGGGAGCTGTTTTTT.